This TCR beta chain was recorded in a study of radiotherapy plus CTLA-4 blockade in lung cancer. Produced via immunoSEQ multiplex PCR; TCRdb's table is partial and in-frame only. Counted here are 45,000 to 60,000 clones, around 75% occurring once; the ten biggest clones make up 8.5%. The V gene's germline CDR1 is GTSNPN and CDR2 SVGIG (reference sequence). Germline trimming cut 2 bases from V and 8 bases from J; bases unmatched to any gene: 6. The CDR3 sequence is 14 residues long. The TCR comes from a human donor with non-small cell lung cancer who had a complete response to radiotherapy plus ipilimumab. The chain links TRBV30 to TRBJ1-4; 9 positions agree with TRBD1. The sequencing here drew on peripheral blood, taken from a patient treated with radiotherapy plus ipilimumab. CDR3 sequence reads: CAWSPGQGTEKLFF. DNA for the CDR3: TGTGCCTGGAGTCCCGGACAGGGGACCGAAAAACTGTTTTTT.